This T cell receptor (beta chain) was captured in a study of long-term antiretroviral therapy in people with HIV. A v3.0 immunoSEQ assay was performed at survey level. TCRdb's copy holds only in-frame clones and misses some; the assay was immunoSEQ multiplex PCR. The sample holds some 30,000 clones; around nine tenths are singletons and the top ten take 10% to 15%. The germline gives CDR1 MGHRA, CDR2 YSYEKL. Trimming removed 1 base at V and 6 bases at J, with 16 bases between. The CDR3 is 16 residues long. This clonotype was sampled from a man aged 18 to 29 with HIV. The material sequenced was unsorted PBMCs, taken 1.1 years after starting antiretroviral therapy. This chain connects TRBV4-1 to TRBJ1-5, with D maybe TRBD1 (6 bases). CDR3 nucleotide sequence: TGCGCCAGCAGCCAAGCCGCGGGGGGCGTCTTTCAGCCCCAGCATTTT. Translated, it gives CASSQAAGGVFQPQHF.